Below, one T cell receptor (beta chain) is given with its context. Its specificity is not known. The CDR3 contains 10 residues. CDR1 and CDR2 from the germline V gene are DFQATT and SNEGSKA (reference sequence). V lost 6 bases, J lost 5 bases, and 7 bases lay in between. The data originate from a study of T cell responses to AZD1222 COVID-19 vaccine. Study results and limitations: None of the repertoires were sampled until the peak T cell response had passed. Along spike, vaccine-associated CD4 TCRs were found throughout, with dominance at 160-218 and 743-854. Females outnumbered males among donors, who were mostly white British; clonal diversity was possibly underestimated. With two AZD1222 doses given, Spike-specific TCR breadth and depth both rose.

Assay used: immunoSEQ multiplex PCR; TCRdb lists only in-frame clones, some missing. Found here are tens of thousands of clones, 85% of them singletons; the top ten hold roughly a fifth. The V gene is TRBV20-1, the J gene TRBJ1-2; D gene ambiguous. This receptor was obtained from an adult in good health. The material sequenced was peripheral blood, taken on day 0 of AZD1222 vaccination. The CDR3 spells CSAHPYGYTF. CDR3 nucleotides: TGCAGTGCCCACCCTTATGGCTACACCTTC.